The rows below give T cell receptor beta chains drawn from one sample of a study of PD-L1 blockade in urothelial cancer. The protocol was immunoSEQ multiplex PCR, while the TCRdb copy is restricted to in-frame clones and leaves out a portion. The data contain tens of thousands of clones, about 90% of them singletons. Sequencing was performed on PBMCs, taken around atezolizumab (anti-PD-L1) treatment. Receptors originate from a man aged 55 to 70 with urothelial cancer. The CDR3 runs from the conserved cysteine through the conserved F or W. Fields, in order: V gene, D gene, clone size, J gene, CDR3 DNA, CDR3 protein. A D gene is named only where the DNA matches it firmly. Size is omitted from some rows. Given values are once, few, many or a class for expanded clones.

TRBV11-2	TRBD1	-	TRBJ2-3	TGTGCCAGCAGCTCTCCGGGACAGAGCACAGATACGCAGTATTTT	CASSSPGQSTDTQYF
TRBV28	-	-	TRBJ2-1	TGTGCCAGCAGATCCCTTAGCTATCAAACCTACAATGAGCAGTTCTTC	CASRSLSYQTYNEQFF
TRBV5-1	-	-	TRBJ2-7	TGCGCCAGCAGTATTACGGGAGAAGGTTACGAGCAGTACTTC	CASSITGEGYEQYF
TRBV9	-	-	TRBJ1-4	TGTGCCAGCAGCGTAGCAGGGGCCGCTGATTTACGGGAAAAACTGTTTTTT	CASSVAGAADLREKLFF
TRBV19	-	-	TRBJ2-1	TGTGCCAGTAGTCGGAGATACAATGAGCAGTTCTTC	CASSRRYNEQFF
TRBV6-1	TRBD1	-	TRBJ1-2	TGTGCCAGCAGTCCCCCGCCGGACAGGGTGATGGGCTACACCTTC	CASSPPPDRVMGYTF
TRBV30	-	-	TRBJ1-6	TGTGCCTGGAGTGTTTCCACTAAAAGTTCACCCCTCCACTTT	CAWSVSTKSSPLHF
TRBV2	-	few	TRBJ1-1	TGTGCCAGCAGTGCAACAGGGGAAGCTTTCTTT	CASSATGEAFF
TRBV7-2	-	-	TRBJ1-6	TGTGCCAGCAGCTTATGGGGGGATAATTCACCCCTCCACTTT	CASSLWGDNSPLHF
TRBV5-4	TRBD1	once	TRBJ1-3	TGTGCCAGCAGCCGAGGGACAGGGACGGGCGGAAACACCATATATTTT	CASSRGTGTGGNTIYF
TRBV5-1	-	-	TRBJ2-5	TGCGCCAGCAGTGTCAGGGCCCAAGAGACCCAGTACTTC	CASSVRAQETQYF
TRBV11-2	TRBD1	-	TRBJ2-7	TGTGCCAGCAGCTTATCACCGACAGGGCCCTACGAGCAGTACTTC	CASSLSPTGPYEQYF
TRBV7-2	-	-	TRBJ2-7	TGTGCCAGCAGCTTAGAGGGGCGGTTAGACTACGAGCAGTACTTC	CASSLEGRLDYEQYF
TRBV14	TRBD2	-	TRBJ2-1	TGTGCCAGCAATAGGGAGGGCCGCTACAATGAGCAGTTCTTC	CASNREGRYNEQFF
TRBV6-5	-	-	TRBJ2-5	TGTGCCAGCAGTACACCAGGGGTGCGGGAGACCCAGTACTTC	CASSTPGVRETQYF
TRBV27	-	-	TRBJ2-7	TGTGCCAGCAGTTTAGGAGCGGCAGTTGGAACCTACGAGCAGTACTTC	CASSLGAAVGTYEQYF
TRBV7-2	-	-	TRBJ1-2	TGTGCCAGCAGCTTAACTGGGGGGACCTATAACTATGGCTACACCTTC	CASSLTGGTYNYGYTF
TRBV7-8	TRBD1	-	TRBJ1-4	TGTGCCAGCAGCCGGGTACAGGGGGGCGAAAAACTGTTTTTT	CASSRVQGGEKLFF
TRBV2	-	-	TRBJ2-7	TGTGCCAGCTCAAGTCGGTCGGGGAAGGCCTACGAGCAGTACTTC	CASSSRSGKAYEQYF
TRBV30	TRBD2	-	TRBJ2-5	TGTGCCTGGGGACTAGCGGGGGGCCCTCGGGAGACCCAGTACTTC	CAWGLAGGPRETQYF
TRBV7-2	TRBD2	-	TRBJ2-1	TGTGCCAGCAGCTTAAGCGGGGGAAGATACAATGAGCAGTTCTTC	CASSLSGGRYNEQFF
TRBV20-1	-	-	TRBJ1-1	TGCAGTGCTAGCTCGGGGAGGGTAGCTTTCTTT	CSASSGRVAFF
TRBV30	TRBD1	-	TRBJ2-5	TGTGCCTGGGACAGGGGCCAAGAGACCCAGTACTTC	CAWDRGQETQYF
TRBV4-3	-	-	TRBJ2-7	TGCGCCAGCAGCCAAGATGCCCCGCGCGGGGCGGGCCTCTCCTACGAGCAGTACTTC	CASSQDAPRGAGLSYEQYF
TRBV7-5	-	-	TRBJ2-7	TGTGCCAGAAGTTTACTCTCGACTAGCGGGAGGTACGAGCAGTACTTC	CARSLLSTSGRYEQYF
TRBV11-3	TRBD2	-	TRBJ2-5	TGTGCCAGCAGCCCCGGGGGGTACCAAGAGACCCAGTACTTC	CASSPGGYQETQYF
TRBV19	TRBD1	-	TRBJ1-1	TGTGCCAGTAGTATTCAGGGGGACACTGAAGCTTTCTTT	CASSIQGDTEAFF
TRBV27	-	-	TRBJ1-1	TGTGCCAGCAGCTACACCGGGAGGACTGAAGCTTTCTTT	CASSYTGRTEAFF
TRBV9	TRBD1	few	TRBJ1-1	TGTGCCAGCAGCGTAGGACAGGGGGGACTGAACACTGAAGCTTTCTTT	CASSVGQGGLNTEAFF
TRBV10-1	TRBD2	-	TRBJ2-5	TGCGCCAGCAGTGAGTCCCGGGAGGCGGGGGGACGAGGAGAGACCCAGTACTTC	CASSESREAGGRGETQYF
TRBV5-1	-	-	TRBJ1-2	TGCGCCAGCAGCTTGGGGGGGGGCGCAGAGTATGGCTACACCTTC	CASSLGGGAEYGYTF
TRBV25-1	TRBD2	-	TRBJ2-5	TGTGCCAGCAGTGACCCCGTAACTAGCGGGGCTAAAGAGACCCAGTACTTC	CASSDPVTSGAKETQYF